This T cell receptor beta chain was recovered during a study of blood T cell repertoires in COVID-19. Here immunoSEQ multiplex PCR was the method, and the copy in TCRdb shows in-frame clones only, minus some. This sample has 200,000 to 300,000 clones, with around nine tenths found just once. The CDR3 spans 14 residues. After removal of 3 bases from V and 10 bases from J, the junction contained 6 bases not matched to a gene. Germline CDR1 reads MNHNS; CDR2 reads SASEGT. The chain is built from TRBV6-1 and TRBJ1-6; TRBD1 matches 7 bases. Sequencing was performed on peripheral blood. This TCR was recovered from a woman in her seventies with active or convalescent COVID-19. The CDR3: CASSDQGDRSPLHF. The CDR3 DNA reads TGTGCCAGCAGTGATCAGGGGGATCGGTCACCCCTCCACTTT.